This passage covers 24 T cell receptor beta chains from one sample sequenced in a study of blood T cell repertoires in COVID-19. TCRdb keeps only in-frame clones here, not all; method: immunoSEQ multiplex PCR. The sample shows about 210,000 clones, about 81% of them seen only once. Sequencing used peripheral blood. Receptors originate from a woman aged 55-70 years with COVID-19, enrolled during active disease.

This clone was counted a few times. This rearrangement joins TRBV9 to TRBJ2-3; TRBD1 aligns across 11 bases. The CDR3 loop spans 16 amino acids. Germline assignment: CDR1 SGDLS and CDR2 YYNGEE. V lost 4 bases and J lost 5; bases outside the gene matches: 9. The CDR3 loop is CASSPYRTGGIDTQYF. The CDR3 nucleotides are TGTGCCAGCAGCCCCTACAGGACAGGGGGCATAGATACGCAGTATTTT.

The chain joins TRBV6-5 to TRBJ2-1; no clear D. Trimming cost V 4 bases and J 6 bases, with 10 bases left between them. The CDR3 is made up of 13 amino acids. Germline CDR1 MNHEY, CDR2 SVGAGI. CDR3 sequence (DNA): TGTGCCAGCAGTTCACGTGGGCTCAATGAGCAGTTCTTC. Amino acid sequence: CASSSRGLNEQFF.

This rearrangement joins TRBV6-5 to TRBJ2-3; TRBD1 agrees at 8 bases. This CDR3 has 15 residues. From germline, CDR1 is MNHEY and CDR2 SVGAGI. The V and J ends lost 0 bases and 4 bases, in that order; junction bases with no gene match: 3. In DNA form, the CDR3 reads TGTGCCAGCAGTTACTCTGGACAGGGACCAGATACGCAGTATTTT. This sequence encodes CASSYSGQGPDTQYF.

This chain links TRBV6-5 with TRBJ2-2, with D tentatively TRBD2 (5 bases). The CDR3 is made up of 14 amino acids. CDR1 MNHEY and CDR2 SVGAGI come from the germline V gene. Trimming took off 6 bases at V and 4 bases at J, with 12 bases between the two ends. The CDR3 region has the DNA TGTGCCAGCAGATTGGACGGACTCACCGGGGAGCTGTTTTTT. This encodes CASRLDGLTGELFF.

The V gene is TRBV7-9, the J gene TRBJ2-3, with 12 bases identical to TRBD2. Germline lookup yields CDR1 SEHNR and CDR2 FQNEAQ (reference sequence). CDR3 length: 17 amino acids. The junction had 7 bases not matched to a gene; V was cut back by 3 bases and J by 3 bases. The CDR3 DNA reads as TGTGCCAGCAGCTTCACACAACTAGCGGGAGGTACAGATACGCAGTATTTT. Translated, it gives CASSFTQLAGGTDTQYF.

The rearrangement links TRBV7-2 to TRBJ1-5; unclear D gene. V lost 3 bases and J lost 4, with 10 bases in between. Germline lookup yields CDR1 SGHTA and CDR2 FQGNSA. The CDR3 runs 14 residues. CDR3 protein: CASSFSGSNQPQHF. DNA of the CDR3: TGTGCCAGCAGCTTTTCGGGATCTAATCAGCCCCAGCATTTT.

This clone was detected only a few times. The chain joins TRBV4-1 to TRBJ2-2; weak D call: TRBD1 (6 bases). The CDR3 is 16 residues long. Germline assignment: CDR1 MGHRA and CDR2 YSYEKL. Trimming removed 4 bases at V and 0 bases at J, with 12 bases between. The CDR3 here is CASSLQGSPNTGELFF. Written as DNA, the CDR3 is TGCGCCAGCAGCCTGCAGGGGTCCCCGAACACCGGGGAGCTGTTTTTT.

The chain is built from TRBV30 and TRBJ1-1; D gene uncertain. The CDR3 covers 13 residues. Germline lookup yields CDR1 GTSNPN and CDR2 SVGIG (reference sequence). V shed 2 bases and J shed 3 bases, with 10 bases lying between them. The CDR3, as DNA: TGTGCCTGGAGTTTCCGGGGATACACTGAAGCTTTCTTT. Residues: CAWSFRGYTEAFF.

V usage is TRBV14 and J usage is TRBJ1-2; TRBD1 agrees at 9 bases. J lost 4 bases, V lost 4 bases, and 10 bases had no gene match. The CDR3 is 16 amino acids. Per germline, CDR1 SGHDN and CDR2 FVKESK. In DNA, the CDR3 is TGTGCCAGCAGCCTCACTGGACAGGGGTCCTTCTATGGCTACACCTTC. It codes for CASSLTGQGSFYGYTF.

V usage is TRBV6-4 and J usage is TRBJ1-5; 7 bases agree with TRBD1. CDR1 MRHNA and CDR2 SNTAGT come from the germline V gene. Trimming took 6 bases from V and 3 from J; bases not matched to a gene: 8. The CDR3 has 15 amino acids. The CDR3 DNA reads TGTGCCAGCAGCTTGGACAGGAAACTCAATCAGCCCCAGCATTTT. It translates to CASSLDRKLNQPQHF.

The sample holds a few counts of this clone. The chain employs TRBV5-1 and TRBJ1-2; the D gene is possibly TRBD1 (5 bases). V was pared by 2 bases and J by 0 bases, with 17 bases between. The CDR3 is made up of 17 amino acids. Germline loops: CDR1 SGHRS, CDR2 YFSETQ. The CDR3 sequence: CASSLGGGLDSNYGYTF. Written as DNA, the CDR3 is TGCGCCAGCAGCTTAGGCGGGGGTCTGGATTCTAACTATGGCTACACCTTC.

Here the CDR3 reads CASSLWFGTSGRGNTQYF. In DNA form, the CDR3 reads TGTGCCAGCAGTTTATGGTTCGGGACTAGCGGGAGAGGAAATACGCAGTATTTT. V gene TRBV27 combines with J gene TRBJ2-3, with TRBD2 matching 14 bases. CDR3 length: 18 residues. V dropped 1 base and J dropped 7; count of bases not matched to a gene: 10. The germline V gene encodes CDR1 MNHEY and CDR2 SMNVEV (reference sequence).

This clone was detected once. The chain employs TRBV29-1 and TRBJ1-1, with TRBD1 matching over 8 bases. The germline gives CDR1 SQVTM, CDR2 ANQGSEA. V was clipped by 7 bases and J by 2 bases; unmatched bases: 12. The CDR3 loop spans 15 amino acids. CDR3 loop: CSAKTTGEGNTEAFF. The DNA for the CDR3 is TGCAGCGCCAAAACGACAGGGGAAGGAAACACTGAAGCTTTCTTT. Based on the CDR3 plus reference TRBV29-1 and TRBJ1-1, the full variable domain is SAVISQKPSRDICQRGTSLTIQCQVDSQVTMMFWYRQQPGQSLTLIATANQGSEATYESGFVIDKFPISRPNLTFSTLTVSNMSPEDSSIYLCSAKTTGEGNTEAFFGQGTRLTVV.

The gene calls are TRBV7-2 and TRBJ1-2; tentatively, D is TRBD1 (6 bases). The CDR3 is 15 residues long. Germline CDR1 and CDR2: SGHTA and FQGNSA. V was cut by 1 base and J by 3 bases, with 12 bases left in between. The CDR3 reads CASSLERGRHYGYTF. The CDR3 DNA is TGTGCCAGCAGCTTAGAGCGGGGGCGTCACTATGGCTACACCTTC.

The chain carries TRBV5-4 and TRBJ1-1; 7 bases fit TRBD1. CDR1 and CDR2 (germline): SGHNT, YYREEE (reference sequence). The CDR3 is made up of 15 amino acids. The trim removed 4 bases at V and 3 bases at J, leaving 9 bases unmatched. This CDR3 is CASSRAPTGDTEAFF. The CDR3 DNA sequence: TGTGCCAGCAGCCGAGCACCAACAGGGGACACTGAAGCTTTCTTT. The whole variable domain, remainder taken from reference TRBV5-4 and TRBJ1-1, is ETGVTQSPTHLIKTRGQQVTLRCSSQSGHNTVSWYQQALGQGPQFIFQYYREEENGRGNFPPRFSGLQFPNYSSELNVNALELDDSALYLCASSRAPTGDTEAFFGQGTRLTVV.

This clone has a handful of counts. This rearrangement joins TRBV6-2 or TRBV6-3 to TRBJ2-2, with 7 bases matching TRBD1. Germline-derived CDR1 and CDR2 are MNHEY and SVGEGT. Trimming took 2 bases from V and 7 from J; bases not matched to a gene: 10. The CDR3 is made up of 16 amino acids. CDR3 region: CASSYTLTGVGGELFF. The DNA of the CDR3 is TGTGCCAGCAGTTACACCTTAACAGGGGTCGGCGGGGAGCTGTTTTTT.

The chain is built from TRBV15 and TRBJ2-7; D remains unclear. In germline, CDR1 is LNHNV, CDR2 YYDKDF (reference sequence). CDR3 length equals 14 residues. Deletions cut 0 bases from V and 5 bases from J, with 11 bases between. As DNA, the CDR3 is TGTGCCACCAGCAGAGATCTGGCGGCAGACGAGCAGTACTTC. Translation: CATSRDLAADEQYF.

The chain recombines TRBV20-1 with TRBJ1-2; 7 bases are shared with TRBD1. CDR1 is DFQATT, CDR2 SNEGSKA, per germline (reference sequence). CDR3 length: 12 residues. J gave up 6 bases and V 3 bases, and 4 bases lay outside the gene matches. The CDR3 region is CSASRQGDGYTF. The CDR3 bases are TGCAGTGCTAGTAGACAGGGTGATGGCTACACCTTC.

V and J are TRBV11-3 and TRBJ2-7; no reliable D call. The ends were cut back, 1 base at V and 2 bases at J, with 12 bases in the middle. The CDR3 is 15 amino acids. The V gene's germline CDR1 is SGHNT and CDR2 YENEEA. CDR3 sequence reads: CASSLVSRLTYEQYF. The CDR3 DNA follows: TGTGCCAGCAGCTTAGTCTCCAGGTTGACCTACGAGCAGTACTTC. The whole variable domain, filled in from reference TRBV11-3 and TRBJ2-7, reads EAGVVQSPRYKIIEKKQPVAFWCNPISGHNTLYWYLQNLGQGPELLIRYENEEAVDDSQLPKDRFSAERLKGVDSTLKIQPAELGDSAVYLCASSLVSRLTYEQYFGPGTRLTVT.

This clone was detected once. The gene calls are TRBV27 and TRBJ1-6; 10 positions match TRBD1. The V gene end was trimmed by 5 bases and the J gene end by 3 bases; junction bases not matched to a gene: 10. The V gene's germline CDR1 is MNHEY and CDR2 SMNVEV (reference sequence). The CDR3 runs to 18 residues. Written as DNA, the CDR3 is TGTGCCAGCAGTCCAAACGACAGGGGGCGCGTCTATAATTCACCCCTCCACTTT. Protein sequence: CASSPNDRGRVYNSPLHF.

The V gene is TRBV19, the J gene TRBJ2-7; 11 nucleotides line up with TRBD2. The germline CDR1 and CDR2 sequences are LNHDA and SQIVND (reference sequence). The CDR3 extends over 16 amino acids. V shed 6 bases and J 2 bases; nucleotides not matched to a gene: 9. The CDR3 region has the DNA TGTGCCAGTAGCCACCGGACTAGCGGGCCGACCTACGAGCAGTACTTC. Protein: CASSHRTSGPTYEQYF.

The rearrangement joins TRBV6-1 to TRBJ1-5; D possibly corresponds to TRBD1 (6 bases). Germline lookup yields CDR1 MNHNS and CDR2 SASEGT. CDR3 size: 15 residues. The V end lost 3 bases, the J end lost 6 bases, and 15 bases lay between the germline ends. The CDR3 sequence: CASSDGPGEGQPQHF. CDR3 in DNA: TGTGCCAGCAGTGACGGGCCAGGGGAGGGTCAGCCCCAGCATTTT.

This chain connects TRBV28 to TRBJ2-2, with 8 bases identical to TRBD1. The V segment lost 4 bases and the J segment 0 bases; nucleotides outside the gene matches: 4. The CDR3 runs to 16 residues. Germline CDR1 reads MDHEN; CDR2 reads SYDVKM. As DNA, the CDR3 is TGTGCCAGCAGTTCCAGACAGGGGACGAACACCGGGGAGCTGTTTTTT. Amino acids: CASSSRQGTNTGELFF.

The V and J genes are TRBV6-5 and TRBJ1-2, with D hard to call. CDR3 length: 15 amino acids. Per the germline V gene, CDR1 is MNHEY and CDR2 is SVGAGI. V was cut by 2 bases and J by 4 bases, with 14 bases left in between. The CDR3 region has the DNA TGTGCCAGCAGTTACAGAGGCCAGCCGGGCTATGGCTACACCTTC. This translates into CASSYRGQPGYGYTF.